This T cell receptor beta chain came from a study of blood T cell repertoires in COVID-19. Study-wide context: The United States, Italy and Spain provided the acute and convalescent COVID-19 samples. Sample material is recorded as cDNA or gDNA derived from T cells, B-cell-depleted T cells, or PBMCs.

Study processing details: Estimation of nucleated cell counts was performed using reference gene primer amplification. Clones were sequenced by immunoSEQ multiplex PCR, and TCRdb holds only the in-frame ones, with some missing. V and J calls and clone size are copied from that table; D and trimming were computed from the DNA. The sample includes over 95,000 clones, 65% to 85% seen only once; the top ten take roughly a sixth. The clonotype originates from a woman aged 55-70 years with acute or convalescent COVID-19. Sequences were obtained from peripheral blood.

The CDR3 nucleotides read TGTGCCAGCAGTTCCCTCCAGGGGGTTTTATCCTACAATGAGCAGTTCTTC. Its protein is CASSSLQGVLSYNEQFF. The chain joins TRBV28 to TRBJ2-1, with TRBD1 matching 7 bases. V gave up 4 bases and J gave up 1 base; unmatched junction bases: 10. Germline V lookup: CDR1 MDHEN, CDR2 SYDVKM. CDR3 length: 17 residues.